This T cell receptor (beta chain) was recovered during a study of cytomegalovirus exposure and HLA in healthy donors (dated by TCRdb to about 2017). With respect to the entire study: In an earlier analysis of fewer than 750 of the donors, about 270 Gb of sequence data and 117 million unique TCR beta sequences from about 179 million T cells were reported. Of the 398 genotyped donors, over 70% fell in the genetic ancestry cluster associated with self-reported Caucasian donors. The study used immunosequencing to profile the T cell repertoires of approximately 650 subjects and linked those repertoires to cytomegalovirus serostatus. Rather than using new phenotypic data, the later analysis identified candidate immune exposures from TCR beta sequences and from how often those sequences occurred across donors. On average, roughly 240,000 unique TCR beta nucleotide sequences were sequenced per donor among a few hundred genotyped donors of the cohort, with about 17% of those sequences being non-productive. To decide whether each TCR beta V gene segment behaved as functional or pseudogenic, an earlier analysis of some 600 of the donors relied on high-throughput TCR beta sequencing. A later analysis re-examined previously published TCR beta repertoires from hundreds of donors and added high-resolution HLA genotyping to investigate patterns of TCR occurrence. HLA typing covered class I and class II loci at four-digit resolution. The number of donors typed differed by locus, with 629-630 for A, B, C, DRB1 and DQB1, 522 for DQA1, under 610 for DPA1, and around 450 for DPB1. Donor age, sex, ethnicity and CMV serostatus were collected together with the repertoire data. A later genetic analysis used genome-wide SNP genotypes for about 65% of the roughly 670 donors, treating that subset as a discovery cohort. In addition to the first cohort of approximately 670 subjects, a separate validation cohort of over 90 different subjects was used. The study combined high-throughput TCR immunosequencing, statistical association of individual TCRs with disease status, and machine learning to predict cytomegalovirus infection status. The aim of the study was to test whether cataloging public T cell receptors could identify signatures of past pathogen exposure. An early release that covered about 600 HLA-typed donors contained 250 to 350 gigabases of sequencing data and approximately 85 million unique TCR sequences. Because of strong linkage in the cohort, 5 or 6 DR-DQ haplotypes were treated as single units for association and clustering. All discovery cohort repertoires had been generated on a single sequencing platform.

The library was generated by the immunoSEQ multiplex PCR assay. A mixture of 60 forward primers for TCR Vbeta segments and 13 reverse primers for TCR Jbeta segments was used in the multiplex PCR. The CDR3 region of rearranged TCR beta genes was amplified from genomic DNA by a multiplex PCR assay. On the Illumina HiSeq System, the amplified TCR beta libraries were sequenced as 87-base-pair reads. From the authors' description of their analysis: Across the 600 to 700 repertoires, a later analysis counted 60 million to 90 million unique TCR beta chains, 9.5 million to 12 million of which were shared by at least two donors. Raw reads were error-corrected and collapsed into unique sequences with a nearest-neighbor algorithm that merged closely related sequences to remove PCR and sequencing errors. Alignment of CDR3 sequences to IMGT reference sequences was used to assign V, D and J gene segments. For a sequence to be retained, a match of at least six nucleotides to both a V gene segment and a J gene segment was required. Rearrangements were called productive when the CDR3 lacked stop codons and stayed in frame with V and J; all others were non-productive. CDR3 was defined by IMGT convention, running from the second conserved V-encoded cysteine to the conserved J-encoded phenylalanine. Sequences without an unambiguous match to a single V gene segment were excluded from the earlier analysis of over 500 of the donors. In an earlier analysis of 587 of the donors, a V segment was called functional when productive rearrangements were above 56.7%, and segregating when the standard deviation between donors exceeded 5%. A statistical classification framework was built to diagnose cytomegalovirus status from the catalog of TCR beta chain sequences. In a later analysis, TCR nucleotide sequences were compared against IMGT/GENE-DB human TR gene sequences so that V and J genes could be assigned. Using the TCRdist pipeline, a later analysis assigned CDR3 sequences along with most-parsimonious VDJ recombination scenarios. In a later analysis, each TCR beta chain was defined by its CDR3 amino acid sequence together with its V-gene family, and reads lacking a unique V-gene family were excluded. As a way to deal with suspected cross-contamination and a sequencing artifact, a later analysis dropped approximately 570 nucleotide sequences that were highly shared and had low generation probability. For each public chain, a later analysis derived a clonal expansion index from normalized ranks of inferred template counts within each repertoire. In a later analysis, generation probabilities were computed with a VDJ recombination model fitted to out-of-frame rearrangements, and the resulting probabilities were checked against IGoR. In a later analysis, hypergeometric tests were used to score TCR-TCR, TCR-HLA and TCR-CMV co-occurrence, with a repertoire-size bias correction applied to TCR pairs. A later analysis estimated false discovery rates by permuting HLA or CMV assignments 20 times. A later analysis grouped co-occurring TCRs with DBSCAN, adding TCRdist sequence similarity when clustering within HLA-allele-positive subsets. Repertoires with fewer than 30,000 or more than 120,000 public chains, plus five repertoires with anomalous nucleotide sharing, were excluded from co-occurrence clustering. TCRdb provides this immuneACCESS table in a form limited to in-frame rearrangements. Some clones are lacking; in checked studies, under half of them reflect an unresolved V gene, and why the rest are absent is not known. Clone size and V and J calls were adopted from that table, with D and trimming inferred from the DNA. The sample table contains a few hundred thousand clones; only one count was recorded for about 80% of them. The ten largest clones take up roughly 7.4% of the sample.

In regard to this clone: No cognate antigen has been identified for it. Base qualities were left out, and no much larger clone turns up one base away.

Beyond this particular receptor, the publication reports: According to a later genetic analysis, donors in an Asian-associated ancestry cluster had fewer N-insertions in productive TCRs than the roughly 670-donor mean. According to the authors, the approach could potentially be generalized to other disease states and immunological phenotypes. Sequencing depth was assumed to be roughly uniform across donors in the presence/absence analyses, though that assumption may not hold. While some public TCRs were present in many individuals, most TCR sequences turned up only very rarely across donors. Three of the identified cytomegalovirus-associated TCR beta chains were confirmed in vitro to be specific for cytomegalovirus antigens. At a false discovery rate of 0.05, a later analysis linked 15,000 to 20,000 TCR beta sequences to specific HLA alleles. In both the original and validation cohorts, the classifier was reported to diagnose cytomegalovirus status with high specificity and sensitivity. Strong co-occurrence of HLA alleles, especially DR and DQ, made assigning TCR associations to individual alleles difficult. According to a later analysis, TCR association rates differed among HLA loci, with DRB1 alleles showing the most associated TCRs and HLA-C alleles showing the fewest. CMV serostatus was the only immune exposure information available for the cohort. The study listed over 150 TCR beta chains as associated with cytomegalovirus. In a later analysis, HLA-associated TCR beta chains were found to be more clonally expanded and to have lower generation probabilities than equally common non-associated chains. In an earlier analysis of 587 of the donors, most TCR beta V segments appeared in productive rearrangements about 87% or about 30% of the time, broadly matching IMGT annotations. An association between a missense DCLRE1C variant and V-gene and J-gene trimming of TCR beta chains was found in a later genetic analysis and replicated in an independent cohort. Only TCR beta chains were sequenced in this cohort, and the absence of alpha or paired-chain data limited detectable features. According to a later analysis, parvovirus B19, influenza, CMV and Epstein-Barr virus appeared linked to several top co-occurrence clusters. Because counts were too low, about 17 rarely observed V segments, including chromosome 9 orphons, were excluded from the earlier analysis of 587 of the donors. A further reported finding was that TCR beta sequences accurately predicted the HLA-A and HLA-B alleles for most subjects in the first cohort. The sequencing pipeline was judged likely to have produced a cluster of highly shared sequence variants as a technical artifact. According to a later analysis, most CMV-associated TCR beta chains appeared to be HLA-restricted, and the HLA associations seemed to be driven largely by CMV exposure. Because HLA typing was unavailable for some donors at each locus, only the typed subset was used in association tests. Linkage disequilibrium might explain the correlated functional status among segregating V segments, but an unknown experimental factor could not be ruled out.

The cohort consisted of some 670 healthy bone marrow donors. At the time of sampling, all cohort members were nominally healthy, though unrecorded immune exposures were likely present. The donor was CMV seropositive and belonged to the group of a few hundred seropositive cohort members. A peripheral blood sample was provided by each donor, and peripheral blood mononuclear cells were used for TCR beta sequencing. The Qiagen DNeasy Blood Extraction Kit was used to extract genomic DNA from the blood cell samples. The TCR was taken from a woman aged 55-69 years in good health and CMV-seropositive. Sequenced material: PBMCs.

The DNA sequence follows: TGTGCCAGCACCAGGACAGGGAGCACCGGGGAGCTGTTTTTT. Its protein product is CASTRTGSTGELFF. The receptor chain draws on TRBV7-9 and TRBJ2-2; 8 nucleotides in the junction match TRBD1. Sequences SEHNR (CDR1) and FQNEAQ (CDR2) are obtained from the germline V gene (reference sequence). The CDR3 runs 14 amino acids, cysteine and phenylalanine included. The DNA shown is the 42-base CDR3, in frame from base 1. Clipping removes 7 bases from V and 4 bases from J, with 5 as the unmatched junction base count. Full variable domain (CDR3 extended with the reference TRBV7-9 and TRBJ2-2 proteins): DTGVSQNPRHKITKRGQNVTFRCDPISEHNRLYWYRQTLGQGPEFLTYFQNEAQLEKSRLLSDRFSAERPKGSFSTLEIQRTEQGDSAMYLCASTRTGSTGELFFGEGSRLTVL.